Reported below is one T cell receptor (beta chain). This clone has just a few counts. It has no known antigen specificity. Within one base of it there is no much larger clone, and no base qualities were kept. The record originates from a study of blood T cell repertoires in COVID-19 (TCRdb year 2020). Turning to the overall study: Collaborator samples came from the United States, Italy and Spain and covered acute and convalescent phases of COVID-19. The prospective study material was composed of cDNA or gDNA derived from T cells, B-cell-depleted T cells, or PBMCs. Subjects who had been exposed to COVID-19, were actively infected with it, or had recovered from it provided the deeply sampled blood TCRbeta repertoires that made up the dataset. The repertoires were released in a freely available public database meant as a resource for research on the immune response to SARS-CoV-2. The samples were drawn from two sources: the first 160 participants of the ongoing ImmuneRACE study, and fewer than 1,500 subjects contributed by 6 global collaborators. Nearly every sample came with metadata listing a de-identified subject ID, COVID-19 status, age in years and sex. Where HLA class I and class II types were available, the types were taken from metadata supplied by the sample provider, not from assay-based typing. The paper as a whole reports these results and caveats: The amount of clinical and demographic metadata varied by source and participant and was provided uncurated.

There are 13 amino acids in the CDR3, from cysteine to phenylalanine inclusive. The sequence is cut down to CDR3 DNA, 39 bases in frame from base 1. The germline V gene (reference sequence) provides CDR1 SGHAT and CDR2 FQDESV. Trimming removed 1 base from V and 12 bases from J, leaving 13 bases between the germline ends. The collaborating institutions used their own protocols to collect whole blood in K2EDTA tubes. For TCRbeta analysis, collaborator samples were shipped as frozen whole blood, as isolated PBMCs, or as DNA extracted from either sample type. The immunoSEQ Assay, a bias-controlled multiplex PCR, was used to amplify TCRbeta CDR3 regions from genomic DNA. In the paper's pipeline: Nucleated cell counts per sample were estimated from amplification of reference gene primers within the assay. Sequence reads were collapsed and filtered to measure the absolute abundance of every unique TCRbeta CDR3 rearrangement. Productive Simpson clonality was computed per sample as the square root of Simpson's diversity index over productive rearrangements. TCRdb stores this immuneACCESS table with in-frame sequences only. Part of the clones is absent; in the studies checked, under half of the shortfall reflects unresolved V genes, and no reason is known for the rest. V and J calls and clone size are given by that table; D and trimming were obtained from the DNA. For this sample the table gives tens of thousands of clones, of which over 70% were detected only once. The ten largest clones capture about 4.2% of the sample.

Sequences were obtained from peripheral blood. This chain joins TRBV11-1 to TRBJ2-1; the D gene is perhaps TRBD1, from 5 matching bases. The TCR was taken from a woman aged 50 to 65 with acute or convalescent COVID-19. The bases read TGTGCCAGCAGCTTAGACGGCCCAGGGATGCAGTTCTTC. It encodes CASSLDGPGMQFF. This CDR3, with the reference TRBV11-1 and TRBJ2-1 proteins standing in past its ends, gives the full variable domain EAEVAQSPRYKITEKSQAVAFWCDPISGHATLYWYRQILGQGPELLVQFQDESVVDDSQLPKDRFSAERLKGVDSTLKIQPAELGDSAMYLCASSLDGPGMQFFGPGTRLTVL.